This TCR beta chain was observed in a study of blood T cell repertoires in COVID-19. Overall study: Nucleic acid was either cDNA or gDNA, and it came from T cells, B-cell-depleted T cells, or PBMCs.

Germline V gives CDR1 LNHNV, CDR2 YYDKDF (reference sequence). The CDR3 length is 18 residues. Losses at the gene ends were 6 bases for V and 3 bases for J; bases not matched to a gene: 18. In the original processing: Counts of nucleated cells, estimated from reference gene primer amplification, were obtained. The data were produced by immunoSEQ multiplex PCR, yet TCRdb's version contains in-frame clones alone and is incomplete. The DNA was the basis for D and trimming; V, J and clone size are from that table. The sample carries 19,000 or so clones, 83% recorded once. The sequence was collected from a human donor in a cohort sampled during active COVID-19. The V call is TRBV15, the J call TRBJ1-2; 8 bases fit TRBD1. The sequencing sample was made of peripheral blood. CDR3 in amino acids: CATREWGRGHDRHYGYTF. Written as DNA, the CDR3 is TGTGCCACCAGAGAATGGGGCAGGGGGCACGATCGGCACTATGGCTACACCTTC.